The source of this T cell receptor beta chain is a study of shared clonotypes between healthy human individuals (dated by TCRdb to between 2020 and 2021). Turning to the overall study: The cohort comprised a couple of women and a few men aged 18 to 49 years. For each donor, three plates each were used for CD4 naive and CD4 memory, two plates were used for CD8 naive, and one plate was used for CD8 memory. The study deeply sequenced blood TCR repertoires of five healthy adults to estimate repertoire size and the extent of clonotype sharing between individuals. Libraries were prepared and TCR repertoires were sequenced by different laboratories using diverse techniques, in order to increase sequencing depth and limit assay-specific biases. Leukapheresis yielded between about 0.9 and 10 billion PBMCs per donor. What the research found in general, with its limitations: Rarefaction of sorted-subset datasets indicated incomplete sequencing despite the large sequencing depth. Larger estimated clonotype richness was generally found for naive subsets than for memory subsets. Based on pairwise subsampling, the degree of clonotype sharing among donors was expected to be affected by sequencing depth. Sampling was restricted to blood, and TCR repertoires in tissues likely differ from the TCR repertoires found in blood. Sharing across a handful of donors was observed for approximately 5% of naive CD4, about 3.2% of naive CD8, about 2.5% of memory CD4, and about 0.4% of memory CD8 clonotypes. Because the study included only a small number of donors, the genetic and exposure-history diversity represented was limited. Clonotypes shared by all four sorted-subset donors showed higher generation probabilities than non-shared clonotypes.

Using the deep immunoSEQ assay, TCR CDR3 regions were amplified from genomic DNA by multiplex PCR. Extracted genomic DNA from each cell subset was distributed evenly across all wells of several immunoSEQ 96-well plates, and each plate was treated as a replicate. Each replicate PCR for sorted subsets received about 200 ng genomic DNA, equal to roughly 33,000 T cell genomes. Purified libraries were quantified with a Qubit 3.0 fluorometer, sized on a Bioanalyzer 2100, and re-quantified with the KAPA Library Quantification kit. Every immunoSEQ 96-well plate was sequenced on a dedicated single-read 150-cycle Illumina NextSeq 550 flow cell. The published analysis was carried out like this. Because only junctional sequences without quality scores were contained in the immunoSEQ output, filtering matching that applied to full-length reads could not be performed. Sequences were annotated with PyIR, a Python wrapper for IgBLAST v1.9, and V/J genes and CDR3 were assigned using IMGT germline references. Reads were filtered out if the reads had weak V/J assignments (E-value above 1e-6), no CDR3, stop codons, out-of-frame junctions, or ambiguous translated residues. V3J clonotypes were defined as sequences sharing an identical inferred V gene, J gene, and CDR3 amino acid sequence. Percentage overlap between repertoires was computed as shared unique clonotypes divided by the size of the smaller repertoire. Richness of each repertoire was evaluated using RTK rarefaction, the Chao1 estimator, and Recon v2.1 estimates of unobserved clonotypes. For all TCRbeta clonotypes obtained by the gDNA method from a few donors, generation probabilities were computed with OLGA. TCRdb's version of the immuneACCESS table is confined to in-frame rearrangements and falls short of the full clone set. An unresolved V gene accounts for under half of the shortfall where checked; the remainder is of unknown origin. V and J calls and clone size are copied from that table; D and trimming were computed from the DNA. The sample contains 1,500,000 or so clones, approximately 98.5% of them found a single time. Around 0.38% of the sample is taken by the ten largest.

A distance of 12 bases separates the germline ends of V and J, which lose 7 bases and 2 bases respectively. For CDR1 and CDR2, the germline V gene lists SGHRS and YFSETQ. The CDR3 covers 13 residues, taking in both the cysteine and the phenylalanine. Only the CDR3 DNA is retained, 39 bases long and in frame from the first base. Donors were healthy HIV-negative adults with no recently reported acute infections or vaccinations. Every donor was a Caucasian adult residing in Nashville, Tennessee, USA. Magnetic negative selection was used to enrich CD4+ T cells, after which naive cells were positively selected on CD45RA and the negative fraction became the memory subset. After blood collection by leukapheresis, PBMCs were isolated using Ficoll-Histopaque density gradient centrifugation and then cryopreserved in the vapor phase of liquid nitrogen. Analytical flow cytometry was used to check the purity and quantity of each magnetically sorted T cell population. Genomic DNA was isolated from every sorted fraction and measured by UV absorbance on a Nanodrop 2000c.

Concerning this clone: No antigen is known for it. No per-base quality is available; no much larger clone lies one base away.

This clonotype was obtained from a man younger than 40 in good health. The sequenced material came from naive CD4+ T cells sorted from blood. Read against the paper, the sample's cell subset or site label means: CD45RA+ positively selected. The sequence is built from TRBV5-1 and TRBJ1-1; D gene: possibly TRBD1, on 5 matching bases. The sequenced DNA: TGCGCCAGCGACGGGGGTAGTAACACTGAAGCTTTCTTT. Its protein reads: CASDGGSNTEAFF.